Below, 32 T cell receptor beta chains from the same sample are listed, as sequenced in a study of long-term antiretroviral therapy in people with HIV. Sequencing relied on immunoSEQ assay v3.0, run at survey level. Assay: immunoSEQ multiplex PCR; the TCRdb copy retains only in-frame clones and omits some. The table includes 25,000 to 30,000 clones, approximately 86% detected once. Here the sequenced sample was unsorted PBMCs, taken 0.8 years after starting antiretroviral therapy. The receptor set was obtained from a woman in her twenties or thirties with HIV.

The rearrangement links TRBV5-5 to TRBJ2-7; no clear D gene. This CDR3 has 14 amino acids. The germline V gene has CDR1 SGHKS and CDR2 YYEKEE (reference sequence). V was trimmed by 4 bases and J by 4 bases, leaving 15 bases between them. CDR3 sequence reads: CASSRGQQRYEQYF. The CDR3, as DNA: TGTGCCAGCAGCCGAGGTCAACAGCGATACGAGCAGTACTTC.

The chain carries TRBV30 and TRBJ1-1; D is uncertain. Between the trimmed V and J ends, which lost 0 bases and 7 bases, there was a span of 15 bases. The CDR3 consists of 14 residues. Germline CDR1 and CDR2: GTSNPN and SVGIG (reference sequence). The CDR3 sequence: CAWSVPVRRYEAFF. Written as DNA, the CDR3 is TGTGCCTGGAGTGTACCCGTCAGGCGCTATGAAGCTTTCTTT.

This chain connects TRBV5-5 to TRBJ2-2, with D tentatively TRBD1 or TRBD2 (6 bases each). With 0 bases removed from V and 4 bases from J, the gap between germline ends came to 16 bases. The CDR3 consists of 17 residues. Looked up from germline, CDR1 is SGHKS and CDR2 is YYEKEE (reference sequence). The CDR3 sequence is CASSLGLVGGLTGELFF. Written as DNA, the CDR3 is TGTGCCAGCAGCTTGGGTCTCGTGGGGGGCCTCACCGGGGAGCTGTTTTTT.

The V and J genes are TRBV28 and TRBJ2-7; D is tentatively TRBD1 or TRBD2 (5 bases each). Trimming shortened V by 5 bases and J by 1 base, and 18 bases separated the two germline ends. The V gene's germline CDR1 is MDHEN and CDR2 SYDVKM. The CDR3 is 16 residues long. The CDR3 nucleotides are TGTGCCAGCAGTCCCCCCCGGGACCAGAGATCCTACGAGCAGTACTTC. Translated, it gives CASSPPRDQRSYEQYF. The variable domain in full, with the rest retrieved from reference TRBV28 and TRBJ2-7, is DVKVTQSSRYLVKRTGEKVFLECVQDMDHENMFWYRQDPGLGLRLIYFSYDVKMKEKGDIPEGYSVSREKKERFSLILESASTNQTSMYLCASSPPRDQRSYEQYFGPGTRLTVT.

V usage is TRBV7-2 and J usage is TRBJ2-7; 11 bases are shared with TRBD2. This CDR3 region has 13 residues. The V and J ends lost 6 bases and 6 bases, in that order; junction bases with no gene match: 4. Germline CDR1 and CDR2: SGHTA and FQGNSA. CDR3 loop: CASRLAGGSEQYV. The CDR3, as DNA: TGTGCCAGCAGGCTAGCGGGGGGCTCCGAGCAGTACGTC.

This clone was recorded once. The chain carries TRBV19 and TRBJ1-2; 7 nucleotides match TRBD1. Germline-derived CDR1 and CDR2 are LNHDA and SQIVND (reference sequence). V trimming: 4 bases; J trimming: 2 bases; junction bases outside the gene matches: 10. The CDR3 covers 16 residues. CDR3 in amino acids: CASSRYNRGSNYGYTF. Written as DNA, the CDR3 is TGTGCCAGTAGTAGGTATAACAGGGGTAGCAACTATGGCTACACCTTC.

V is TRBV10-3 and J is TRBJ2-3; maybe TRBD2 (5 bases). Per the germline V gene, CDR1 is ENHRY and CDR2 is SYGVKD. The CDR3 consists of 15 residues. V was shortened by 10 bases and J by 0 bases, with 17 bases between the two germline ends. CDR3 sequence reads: CATPTVRASTDTQYF. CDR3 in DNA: TGTGCCACCCCCACTGTGAGGGCGAGCACAGATACGCAGTATTTT.

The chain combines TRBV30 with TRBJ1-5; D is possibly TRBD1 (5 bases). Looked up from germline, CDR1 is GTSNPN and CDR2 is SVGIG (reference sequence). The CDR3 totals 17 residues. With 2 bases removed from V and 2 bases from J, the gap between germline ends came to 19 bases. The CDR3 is CAWSSIRALGRNQPQHF. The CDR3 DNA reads TGTGCCTGGAGTTCTATCAGGGCCCTAGGGCGCAATCAGCCCCAGCATTTT.

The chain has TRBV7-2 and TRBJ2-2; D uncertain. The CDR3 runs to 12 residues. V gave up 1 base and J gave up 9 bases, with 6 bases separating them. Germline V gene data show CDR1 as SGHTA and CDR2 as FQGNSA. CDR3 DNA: TGTGCCAGCAGCTTAGGCCACCGGGAGCTGTTTTTT. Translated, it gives CASSLGHRELFF. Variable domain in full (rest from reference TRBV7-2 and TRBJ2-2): GAGVSQSPSNKVTEKGKDVELRCDPISGHTALYWYRQSLGQGLEFLIYFQGNSAPDKSGLPSDRFSAERTGGSVSTLTIQRTQQEDSAVYLCASSLGHRELFFGEGSRLTVL.

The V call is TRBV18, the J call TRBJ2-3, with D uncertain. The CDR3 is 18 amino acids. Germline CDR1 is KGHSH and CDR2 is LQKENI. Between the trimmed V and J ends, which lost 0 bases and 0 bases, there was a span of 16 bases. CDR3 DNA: TGTGCCAGCTCACCACCGAACGTGGCAGCCACTAGCACAGATACGCAGTATTTT. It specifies CASSPPNVAATSTDTQYF. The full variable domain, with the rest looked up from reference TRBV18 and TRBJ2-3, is NAGVMQNPRHLVRRRGQEARLRCSPMKGHSHVYWYRQLPEEGLKFMVYLQKENIIDESGMPKERFSAEFPKEGPSILRIQQVVRGDSAAYFCASSPPNVAATSTDTQYFGPGTRLTVL.

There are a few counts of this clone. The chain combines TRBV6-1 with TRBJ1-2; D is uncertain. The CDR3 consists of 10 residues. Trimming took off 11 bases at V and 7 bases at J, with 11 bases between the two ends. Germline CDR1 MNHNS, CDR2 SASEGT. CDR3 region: CAAIGAGYTF. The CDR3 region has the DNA TGTGCCGCCATCGGTGCTGGCTACACCTTC.

The CDR3 DNA follows: TGTGCCAGTGACCCAAACACAGATACGCAGTATTTT. This sequence encodes CASDPNTDTQYF. The genes are TRBV6-1 and TRBJ2-3; D is unresolved. This CDR3 region has 12 residues. The germline V gene encodes CDR1 MNHNS and CDR2 SASEGT. Between the trimmed V and J ends, which lost 9 bases and 2 bases, there was a span of 9 bases.

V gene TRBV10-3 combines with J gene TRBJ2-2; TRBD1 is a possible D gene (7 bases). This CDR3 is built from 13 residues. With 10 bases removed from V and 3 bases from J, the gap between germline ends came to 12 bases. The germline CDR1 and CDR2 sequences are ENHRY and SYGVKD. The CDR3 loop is CATGGQHTGELFF. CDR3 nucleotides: TGTGCCACAGGGGGGCAGCACACCGGGGAGCTGTTTTTT.

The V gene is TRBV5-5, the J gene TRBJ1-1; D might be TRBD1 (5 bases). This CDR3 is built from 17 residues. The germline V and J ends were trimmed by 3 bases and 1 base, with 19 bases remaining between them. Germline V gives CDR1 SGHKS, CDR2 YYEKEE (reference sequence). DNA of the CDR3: TGTGCCAGCAGCTCGACGATCAGGGACCAGGAGAACACTGAAGCTTTCTTT. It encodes CASSSTIRDQENTEAFF.

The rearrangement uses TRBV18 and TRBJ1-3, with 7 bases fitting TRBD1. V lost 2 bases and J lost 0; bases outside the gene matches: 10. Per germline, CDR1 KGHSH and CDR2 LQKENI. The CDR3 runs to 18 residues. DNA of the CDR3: TGTGCCAGCTCACCATGGGACAGAATGTCGAGCTCTGGAAACACCATATATTTT. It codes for CASSPWDRMSSSGNTIYF.

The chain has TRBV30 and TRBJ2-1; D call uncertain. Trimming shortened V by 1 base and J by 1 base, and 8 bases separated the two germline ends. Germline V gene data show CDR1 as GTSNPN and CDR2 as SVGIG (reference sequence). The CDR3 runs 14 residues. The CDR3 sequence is CAWSEKGSYNEQFF. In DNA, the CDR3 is TGTGCCTGGAGTGAGAAGGGTTCCTACAATGAGCAGTTCTTC.

The CDR3: CASSWTPYSNQPQHF. The DNA for the CDR3 is TGTGCCAGTAGTTGGACACCGTATAGCAATCAGCCCCAGCATTTT. The chain joins TRBV19 to TRBJ1-5; the D gene is possibly TRBD1 (5 bases). V gave up 5 bases and J gave up 0 bases, with 11 bases separating them. Germline assignment: CDR1 LNHDA and CDR2 SQIVND (reference sequence). This CDR3 spans 15 amino acids.

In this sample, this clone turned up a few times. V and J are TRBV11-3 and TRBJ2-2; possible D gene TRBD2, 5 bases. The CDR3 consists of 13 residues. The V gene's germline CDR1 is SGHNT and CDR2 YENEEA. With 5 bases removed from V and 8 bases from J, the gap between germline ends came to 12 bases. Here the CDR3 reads CASSGLPNGELFF. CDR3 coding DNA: TGTGCCAGCAGCGGACTTCCAAATGGGGAGCTGTTTTTT.

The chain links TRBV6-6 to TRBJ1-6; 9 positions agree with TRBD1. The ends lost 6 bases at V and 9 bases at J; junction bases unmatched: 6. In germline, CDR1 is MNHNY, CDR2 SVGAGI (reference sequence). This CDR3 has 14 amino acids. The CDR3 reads CASSFTGGSSPLHF. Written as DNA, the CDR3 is TGTGCCAGCAGCTTCACAGGGGGCTCTTCACCCCTCCACTTT.

The DNA for the CDR3 is TGTGCCAGCAGCTTTCCGGGACCGTCGAACACCGGGGAGCTGTTTTTT. Its translation: CASSFPGPSNTGELFF. This chain links TRBV5-4 with TRBJ2-2, with D perhaps assigned TRBD1 or TRBD2 (5 bases each). Trimming pared 2 bases from V and 0 bases from J, leaving 11 bases between. The CDR3 is 16 residues long. CDR1 is SGHNT, CDR2 YYREEE, per germline (reference sequence).

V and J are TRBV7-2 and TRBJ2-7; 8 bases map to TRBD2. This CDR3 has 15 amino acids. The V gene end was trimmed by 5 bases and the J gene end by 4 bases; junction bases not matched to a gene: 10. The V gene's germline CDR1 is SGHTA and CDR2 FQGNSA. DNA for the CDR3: TGTGCCAGCAGCCCCTCGCTCGGGGGGGCATACGAGCAGTACTTC. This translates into CASSPSLGGAYEQYF.

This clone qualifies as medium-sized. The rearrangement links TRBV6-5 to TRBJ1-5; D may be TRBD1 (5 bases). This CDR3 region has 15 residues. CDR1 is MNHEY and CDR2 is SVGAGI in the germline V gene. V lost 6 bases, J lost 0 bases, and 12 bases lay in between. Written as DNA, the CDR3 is TGTGCCAGCAGAACGACAGCCTATAGCAATCAGCCCCAGCATTTT. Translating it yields CASRTTAYSNQPQHF.

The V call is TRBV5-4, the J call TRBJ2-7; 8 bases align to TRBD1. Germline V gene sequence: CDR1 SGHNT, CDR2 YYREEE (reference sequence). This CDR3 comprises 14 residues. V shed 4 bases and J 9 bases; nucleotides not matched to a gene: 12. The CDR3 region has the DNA TGTGCCAGCAGCCAGGACAGGGATGTGGTAGGGCAGTACTTC. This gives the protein CASSQDRDVVGQYF.

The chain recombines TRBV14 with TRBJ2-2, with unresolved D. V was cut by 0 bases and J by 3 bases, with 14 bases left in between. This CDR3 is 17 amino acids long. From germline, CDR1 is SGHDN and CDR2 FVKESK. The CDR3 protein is CASSQDWASLDTGELFF. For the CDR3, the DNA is TGTGCCAGCAGCCAAGATTGGGCGAGTCTGGACACCGGGGAGCTGTTTTTT.

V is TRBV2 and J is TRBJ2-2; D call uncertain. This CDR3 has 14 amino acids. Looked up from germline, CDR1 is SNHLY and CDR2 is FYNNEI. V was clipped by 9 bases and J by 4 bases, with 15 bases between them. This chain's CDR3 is CARAANTITGELFF. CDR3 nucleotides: TGTGCCAGAGCAGCGAACACCATCACCGGGGAGCTGTTTTTT.

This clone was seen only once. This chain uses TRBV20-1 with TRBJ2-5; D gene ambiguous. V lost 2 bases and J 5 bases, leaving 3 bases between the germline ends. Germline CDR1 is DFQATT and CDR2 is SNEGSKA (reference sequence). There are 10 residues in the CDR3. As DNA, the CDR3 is TGCAGTGCTAGAATGGAGACCCAGTACTTC. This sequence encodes CSARMETQYF.

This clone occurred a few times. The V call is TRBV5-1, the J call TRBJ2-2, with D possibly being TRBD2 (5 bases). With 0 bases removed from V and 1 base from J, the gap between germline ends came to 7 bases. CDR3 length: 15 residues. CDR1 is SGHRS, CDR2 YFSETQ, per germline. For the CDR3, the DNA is TGCGCCAGCAGCTTGGTTGCGGGGAACACCGGGGAGCTGTTTTTT. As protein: CASSLVAGNTGELFF.

The CDR3: CASAPAFRAREQYF. CDR3 in DNA: TGTGCCAGTGCTCCGGCCTTCAGAGCCAGAGAGCAGTACTTC. The rearrangement uses TRBV19 and TRBJ2-7; D uncertain. Germline V gives CDR1 LNHDA, CDR2 SQIVND (reference sequence). V lost 8 bases to trimming and J lost 7 bases, with 21 bases between them. The CDR3 has 14 amino acids.

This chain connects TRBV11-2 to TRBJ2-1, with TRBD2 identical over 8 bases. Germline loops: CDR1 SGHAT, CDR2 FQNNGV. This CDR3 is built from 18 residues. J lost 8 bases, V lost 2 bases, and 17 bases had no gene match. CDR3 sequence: CASSLNFGRDYTWHEQFF. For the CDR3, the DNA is TGTGCCAGCAGCTTAAACTTCGGGAGGGACTATACTTGGCATGAGCAGTTCTTC.

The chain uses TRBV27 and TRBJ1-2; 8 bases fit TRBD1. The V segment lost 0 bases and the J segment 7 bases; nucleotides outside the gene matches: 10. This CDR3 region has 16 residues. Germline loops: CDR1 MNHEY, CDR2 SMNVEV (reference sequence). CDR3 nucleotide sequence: TGTGCCAGCAGTTTATCTGACAGGGGCCGTGCGGGTGGCTACACCTTC. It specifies CASSLSDRGRAGGYTF.

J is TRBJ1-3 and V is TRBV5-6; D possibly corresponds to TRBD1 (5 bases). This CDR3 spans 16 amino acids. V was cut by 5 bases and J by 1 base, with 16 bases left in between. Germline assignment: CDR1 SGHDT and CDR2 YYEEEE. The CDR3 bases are TGTGCCAGCAGTTTGAGGGGTGTTGGTTCTGGAAACACCATATATTTT. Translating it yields CASSLRGVGSGNTIYF.

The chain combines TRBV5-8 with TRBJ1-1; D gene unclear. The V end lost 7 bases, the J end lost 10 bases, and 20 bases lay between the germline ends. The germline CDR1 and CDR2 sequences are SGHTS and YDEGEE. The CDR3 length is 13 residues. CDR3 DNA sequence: TGTGCCAGCTACACGAAATACTACATGACAGCTTTCTTT. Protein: CASYTKYYMTAFF.